This TCR beta chain originates from a study of cytomegalovirus exposure and HLA in healthy donors. As to this clone: Antigen unknown.

Losses at the gene ends were 3 bases for V and 4 bases for J; bases not matched to a gene: 13. This CDR3 spans 18 amino acids. Germline V CDR1 and CDR2: ENHRY, SYGVKD. Primers included in the PCR were 60 Vbeta and 13 Jbeta primers. Profiled with immunoSEQ multiplex PCR; TCRdb holds only in-frame clones, not every one. Of about 140,000 clones in the sample, around three quarters are singletons; the top ten hold approximately 7%. General study points: Association of a missense DCLRE1C variant with TCR beta V- and J-gene trimming was reported in a later analysis. Investigators reported more than 150 TCR beta chains as tied to cytomegalovirus. Sequencing likely caused a cluster of highly shared sequence variants.

This TCR was sampled from a man aged 35-49 years in good health and CMV-seropositive. The chain links TRBV10-3 to TRBJ2-1; the match to TRBD2 covers 9 bases. Sequencing was carried out using PBMCs. The DNA of the CDR3 is TGTGCCATCAGTGACCATGGGCTAGCGGGACCAATTTACAATGAGCAGTTCTTC. This codes for CAISDHGLAGPIYNEQFF.